One and the same sample provided the 8 T cell receptor beta chains below, sequenced in a study of PD-1 blockade in classical Hodgkin lymphoma. TCRdb's copy holds only in-frame clones and misses some; the assay was immunoSEQ multiplex PCR. The sample contains about 30,000 clones, around 86% of which appear only once. The time point here: cycle 4 day 1 (C4D1), after six to seven weeks of nivolumab. In every patient, relapse followed autologous stem cell transplantation, while exposure to brentuximab vedotin differed. Negative magnetic selection isolated CD4+ T cells from thawed PBMCs. Sequenced material: CD4+ T cells from blood, taken before the fourth cycle of nivolumab. The receptors come from a human donor with classical Hodgkin lymphoma.

This clone was picked up a small number of times. V and J are TRBV7-9 and TRBJ1-5; TRBD1 aligns across 8 bases. Germline values: CDR1 SEHNR, CDR2 FQNEAQ (reference sequence). This CDR3 is 16 amino acids long. V lost 1 base to trimming and J lost 4 bases; unmatched junction nucleotides: 6. In DNA form, the CDR3 reads TGTGCCAGCAGCTTAGACGGCAGGGGGCTTAATCAGCCCCAGCATTTT. Translating it yields CASSLDGRGLNQPQHF.

The chain has TRBV7-9 and TRBJ2-7; 7 nucleotides agree with TRBD2. There are 16 residues in the CDR3. Trimming took 2 bases from V and 1 from J; bases not matched to a gene: 8. The germline V gene has CDR1 SEHNR and CDR2 FQNEAQ (reference sequence). CDR3 amino acids: CASSLNISGVSYEQYF. The CDR3 DNA follows: TGTGCCAGCAGCTTAAATATAAGCGGGGTATCCTACGAGCAGTACTTC.

The chain recombines TRBV28 with TRBJ2-7, with 15 bases that match TRBD2. V gave up 6 bases and J gave up 8 bases; unmatched junction bases: 11. Germline V gene lookup returns CDR1 MDHEN and CDR2 SYDVKM. There are 16 residues in the CDR3. CDR3 region: CASSLGLAGGIPQQYF. CDR3 DNA: TGTGCCAGCAGCCTGGGACTAGCGGGAGGTATCCCCCAGCAGTACTTC. The whole variable domain, filled in from reference TRBV28 and TRBJ2-7, reads DVKVTQSSRYLVKRTGEKVFLECVQDMDHENMFWYRQDPGLGLRLIYFSYDVKMKEKGDIPEGYSVSREKKERFSLILESASTNQTSMYLCASSLGLAGGIPQQYFGPGTRLTVT.

This clone was observed a single time. The chain is built from TRBV5-4 and TRBJ2-5; the D gene could be TRBD1 or TRBD2 (5 bases each). Germline CDR1 SGHNT, CDR2 YYREEE (reference sequence). With 4 bases removed from V and 9 bases from J, the gap between germline ends came to 19 bases. The CDR3 runs 14 residues. CDR3 DNA sequence: TGTGCCAGCAGCGAAAAGGACGGTCGAGGGGCCCAGTACTTC. This gives the protein CASSEKDGRGAQYF. Supplemented by reference TRBV5-4 and TRBJ2-5, the full variable domain reads ETGVTQSPTHLIKTRGQQVTLRCSSQSGHNTVSWYQQALGQGPQFIFQYYREEENGRGNFPPRFSGLQFPNYSSELNVNALELDDSALYLCASSEKDGRGAQYFGPGTRLLVL.

The chain carries TRBV28 and TRBJ1-4, with D unresolved. V lost 7 bases to trimming and J lost 4 bases, with 7 bases between them. Germline V gene lookup returns CDR1 MDHEN and CDR2 SYDVKM. This CDR3 contains 12 residues. In DNA form, the CDR3 reads TGTGCCAGCAATGAGGGTAATGAAAAACTGTTTTTT. Protein sequence: CASNEGNEKLFF.

The chain carries TRBV19 and TRBJ1-5; the D is unclear. From germline, CDR1 is LNHDA and CDR2 SQIVND (reference sequence). This CDR3 spans 15 amino acids. Trimming removed 3 bases at V and 0 bases at J, with 9 bases between. The CDR3 sequence: CASSILGNSNQPQHF. CDR3 coding DNA: TGTGCCAGTAGTATTTTAGGCAATAGCAATCAGCCCCAGCATTTT.

The chain recombines TRBV5-1 with TRBJ2-7; 10 nucleotides align to TRBD1. The CDR3 runs 17 residues. Unmatched junction bases numbered 6, after V lost 0 bases and J lost 0 bases. Germline-derived CDR1 and CDR2 are SGHRS and YFSETQ. The CDR3 DNA reads as TGCGCCAGCAGCTTGGCGGGACAGGGGATCAGCTCCTACGAGCAGTACTTC. Translated: CASSLAGQGISSYEQYF.

This clone was observed a single time. The V call is TRBV27, the J call TRBJ1-3; D call uncertain. The ends were cut back, 0 bases at V and 0 bases at J, with 6 bases in the middle. The CDR3 spans 15 residues. Germline-derived CDR1 and CDR2 are MNHEY and SMNVEV (reference sequence). The CDR3 nucleotides read TGTGCCAGCAGTTTATCATACGGCTCTGGAAACACCATATATTTT. The encoded protein is CASSLSYGSGNTIYF.